Reported below is one T cell receptor beta chain. This receptor's antigen is unknown. No base quality information exists; no much larger clone differs at one position. One collaborating source in Seattle enrolled patients during active infection and followed them longitudinally through the course of disease. Whole blood was collected in K2EDTA tubes by collaborating institutions according to the institutions' own protocols. For TCRbeta analysis, collaborators shipped samples in one of three forms: frozen whole blood, isolated PBMCs, or DNA extracted from either of those sample types. This sample is part of a study of blood T cell repertoires in COVID-19 (dated by TCRdb to 2019 to 2021). In the study overall: Samples covering the acute and convalescent phases of COVID-19 were provided by collaborators in the United States, Italy and Spain. A freely available public database, intended as a resource for researchers studying the immune response to SARS-CoV-2, is where the repertoires were released. The material from the prospective study consisted of cDNA or gDNA derived from T cells, B-cell-depleted T cells, or PBMCs. The samples were drawn from two sources: the first 160 participants of the ongoing ImmuneRACE study, and fewer than 1,500 subjects contributed by 6 global collaborators. HLA class I and class II types, where available, came from metadata supplied by the sample provider rather than from assay-based typing. Deeply sampled blood TCRbeta repertoires from subjects exposed to, actively infected with, or recovered from COVID-19 were included in the dataset. A de-identified subject ID, COVID-19 status, age in years and sex were almost always included in the sample metadata. Overall results and qualifications from the work: The quantity of clinical and demographic metadata differed by source and by participant and was supplied without curation.

The immunoSEQ Assay, a bias-controlled multiplex PCR, was used to amplify TCRbeta CDR3 regions from genomic DNA. The study's processing was this. Nucleated cell counts per sample were estimated from amplification of reference gene primers within the assay. Sequence reads were collapsed and filtered to measure the absolute abundance of every unique TCRbeta CDR3 rearrangement. For each sample, productive Simpson clonality was calculated by taking the square root of Simpson's diversity index across productive rearrangements. TCRdb took over this immuneACCESS table, retaining in-frame rearrangements with V and J assigned. Such tables are incomplete; in checked studies, under half of the missing clones stem from an unresolved V gene, and the remainder is unexplained. V, J and clone size are taken as reported in that table, and D and trimming were inferred from the DNA itself. Within this sample are roughly 410,000 clones, with 89% of them counted one time only. The leading ten clones occupy about 1.6% of the sample.

V gives up 0 bases and J gives up 4 bases, and the segment between their germline ends measures 9 bases. Its CDR3 holds 15 amino acids, cysteine through phenylalanine. The retained sequence is limited to the CDR3, 45 bases, with the frame set at the first base. CDR1 and CDR2 were assigned from the germline V gene as LGHNA and YSLEER. Source material: peripheral blood. The rearranged chain carries TRBV4-3 and TRBJ2-2; possibly the D gene is TRBD1, per 5 matching bases. The source is a woman aged 40 to 55 with COVID-19, enrolled during active disease. The sequenced DNA: TGCGCCAGCAGCCAAGACAGGGTAGTCACCGGGGAGCTGTTTTTT. The encoded protein is CASSQDRVVTGELFF.